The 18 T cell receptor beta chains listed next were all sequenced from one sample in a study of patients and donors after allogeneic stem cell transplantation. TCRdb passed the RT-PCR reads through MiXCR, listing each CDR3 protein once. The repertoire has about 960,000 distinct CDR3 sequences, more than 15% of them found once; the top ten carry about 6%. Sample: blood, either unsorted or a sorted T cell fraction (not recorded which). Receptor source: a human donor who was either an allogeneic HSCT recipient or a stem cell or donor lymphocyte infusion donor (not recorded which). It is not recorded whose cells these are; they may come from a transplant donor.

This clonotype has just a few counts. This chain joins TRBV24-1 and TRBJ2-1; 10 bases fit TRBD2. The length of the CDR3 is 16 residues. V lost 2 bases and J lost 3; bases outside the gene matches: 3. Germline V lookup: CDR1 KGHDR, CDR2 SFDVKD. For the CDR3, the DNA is TGTGCCACCAGTGATTCTAGCGGGGGAGTCTACAATGAGCAGTTCTTC. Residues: CATSDSSGGVYNEQFF.

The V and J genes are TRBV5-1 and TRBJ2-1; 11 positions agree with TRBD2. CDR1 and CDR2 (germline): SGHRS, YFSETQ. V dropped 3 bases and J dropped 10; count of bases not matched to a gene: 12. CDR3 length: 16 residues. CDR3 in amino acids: CASSSTIAGGPVEQFF. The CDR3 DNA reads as TGCGCCAGCAGCTCGACCATAGCGGGAGGGCCGGTCGAGCAGTTCTTC.

CDR3 loop: CASSQGTGAQPQHF. The CDR3 DNA is TGTGCCAGCAGCCAAGGCACGGGGGCACAGCCCCAGCATTTT. The rearrangement links TRBV3-1 to TRBJ1-5; D perhaps matches TRBD1 (6 bases). V was clipped by 1 base and J by 7 bases, with 11 bases between them. The CDR3 sequence is 14 residues long. CDR1 and CDR2 from the germline V gene are LGHDT and YNNKEL (reference sequence). The full variable domain, rest sourced from reference TRBV3-1 and TRBJ1-5, is DTAVSQTPKYLVTQMGNDKSIKCEQNLGHDTMYWYKQDSKKFLKIMFSYNNKELIINETVPNRFSPKSPDKAHLNLHINSLELGDSAVYFCASSQGTGAQPQHFGDGTRLSIL.

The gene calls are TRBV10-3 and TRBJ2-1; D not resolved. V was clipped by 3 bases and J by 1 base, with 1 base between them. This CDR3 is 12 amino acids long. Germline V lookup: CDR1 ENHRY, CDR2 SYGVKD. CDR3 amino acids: CAISDSYNEQFF. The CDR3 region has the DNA TGTGCCATCAGTGATTCCTACAATGAGCAGTTCTTC.

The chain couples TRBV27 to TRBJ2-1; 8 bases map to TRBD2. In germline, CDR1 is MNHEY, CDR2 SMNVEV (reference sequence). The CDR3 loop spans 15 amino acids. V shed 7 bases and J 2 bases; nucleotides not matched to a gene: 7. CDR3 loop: CASTPPGGAYNEQFF. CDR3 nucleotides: TGTGCCAGCACCCCTCCCGGGGGGGCCTACAATGAGCAGTTCTTC.

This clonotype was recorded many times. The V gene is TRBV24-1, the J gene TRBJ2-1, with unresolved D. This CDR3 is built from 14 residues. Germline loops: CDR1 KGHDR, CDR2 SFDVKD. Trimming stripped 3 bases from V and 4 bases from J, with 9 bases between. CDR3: CATSDPSRYNEQFF. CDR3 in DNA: TGTGCCACCAGTGATCCTTCTCGTTACAATGAGCAGTTCTTC.

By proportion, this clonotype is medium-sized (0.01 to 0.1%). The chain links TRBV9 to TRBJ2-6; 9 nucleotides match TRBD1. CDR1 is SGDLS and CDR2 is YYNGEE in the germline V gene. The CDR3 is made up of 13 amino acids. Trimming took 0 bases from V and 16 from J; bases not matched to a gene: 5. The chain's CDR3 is CASSVGDRETLTF. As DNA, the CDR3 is TGTGCCAGCAGCGTAGGGGACAGGGAGACACTGACTTTC. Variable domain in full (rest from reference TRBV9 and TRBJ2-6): DSGVTQTPKHLITATGQRVTLRCSPRSGDLSVYWYQQSLDQGLQFLIQYYNGEERAKGNILERFSAQQFPDLHSELNLSSLELGDSALYFCASSVGDRETLTFGAGSRLTVL.

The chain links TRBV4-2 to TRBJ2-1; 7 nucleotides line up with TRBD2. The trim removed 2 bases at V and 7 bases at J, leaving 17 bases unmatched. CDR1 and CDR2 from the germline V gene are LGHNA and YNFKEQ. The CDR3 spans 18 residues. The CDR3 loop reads CASSQMKGSGELMNEQFF. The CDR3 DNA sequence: TGTGCCAGCAGCCAAATGAAGGGGAGCGGGGAACTTATGAATGAGCAGTTCTTC.

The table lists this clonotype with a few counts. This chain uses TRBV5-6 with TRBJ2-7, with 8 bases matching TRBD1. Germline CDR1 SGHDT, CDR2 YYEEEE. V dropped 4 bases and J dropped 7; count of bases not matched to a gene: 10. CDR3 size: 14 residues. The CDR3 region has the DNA TGTGCCAGCAGCCCAGACAGGGGCGAGGGGGAGCAGTACTTC. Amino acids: CASSPDRGEGEQYF.

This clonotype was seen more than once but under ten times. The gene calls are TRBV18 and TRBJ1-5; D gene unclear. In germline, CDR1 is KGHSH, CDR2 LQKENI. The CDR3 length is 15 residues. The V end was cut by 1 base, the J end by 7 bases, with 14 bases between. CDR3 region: CASSPLRQPGQPQHF. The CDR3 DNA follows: TGTGCCAGCTCACCACTGAGGCAGCCGGGGCAGCCCCAGCATTTT.

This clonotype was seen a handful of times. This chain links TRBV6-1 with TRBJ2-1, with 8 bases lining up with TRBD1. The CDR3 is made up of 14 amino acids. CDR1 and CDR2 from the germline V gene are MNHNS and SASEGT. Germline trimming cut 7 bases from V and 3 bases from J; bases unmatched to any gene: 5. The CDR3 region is CASKGQGFYNEQFF. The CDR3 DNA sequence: TGTGCCAGCAAAGGACAGGGCTTCTACAATGAGCAGTTCTTC.

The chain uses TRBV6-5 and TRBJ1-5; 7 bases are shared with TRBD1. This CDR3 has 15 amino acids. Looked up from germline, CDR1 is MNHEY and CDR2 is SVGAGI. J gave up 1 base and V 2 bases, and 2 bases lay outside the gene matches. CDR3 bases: TGTGCCAGCAGTTACCAGACAGGGAGCAATCAGCCCCAGCATTTT. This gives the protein CASSYQTGSNQPQHF.

CDR3 region: CAISVTSGSTDTQYF. The CDR3 nucleotides read TGTGCCATCAGTGTGACTAGCGGGAGCACAGATACGCAGTATTTT. The chain is built from TRBV10-3 and TRBJ2-3; 10 bases match TRBD2. The ends lost 4 bases at V and 0 bases at J; junction bases unmatched: 1. CDR3 length equals 15 residues. Germline-derived CDR1 and CDR2 are ENHRY and SYGVKD.

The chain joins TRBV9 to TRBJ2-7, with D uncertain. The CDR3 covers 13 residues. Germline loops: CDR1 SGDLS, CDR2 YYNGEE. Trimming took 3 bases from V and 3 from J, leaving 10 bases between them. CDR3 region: CASSEAVGYEQYF. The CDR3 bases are TGTGCCAGCAGCGAGGCGGTGGGCTACGAGCAGTACTTC.

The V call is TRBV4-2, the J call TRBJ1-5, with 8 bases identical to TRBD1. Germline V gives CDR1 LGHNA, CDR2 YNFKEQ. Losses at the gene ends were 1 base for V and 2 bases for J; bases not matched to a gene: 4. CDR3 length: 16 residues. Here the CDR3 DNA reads TGTGCCAGCAGCCAAGTCCAGGGGGCTGGCAATCAGCCCCAGCATTTT. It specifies CASSQVQGAGNQPQHF.

The CDR3 bases are TGTGCCAGCAGCCCTACAGGTTCAGGTCGCTACGAGCAGTACTTC. Protein sequence: CASSPTGSGRYEQYF. The chain couples TRBV27 to TRBJ2-7, with D maybe TRBD1 (5 bases). Germline V gives CDR1 MNHEY, CDR2 SMNVEV (reference sequence). The V end lost 6 bases, the J end lost 3 bases, and 18 bases lay between the germline ends. The CDR3 contains 15 residues.

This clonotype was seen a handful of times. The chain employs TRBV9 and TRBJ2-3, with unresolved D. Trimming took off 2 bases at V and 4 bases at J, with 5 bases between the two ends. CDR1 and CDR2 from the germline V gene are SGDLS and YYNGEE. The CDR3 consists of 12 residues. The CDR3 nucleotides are TGTGCCAGCAGCGTCGAGCCAGATACGCAGTATTTT. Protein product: CASSVEPDTQYF.

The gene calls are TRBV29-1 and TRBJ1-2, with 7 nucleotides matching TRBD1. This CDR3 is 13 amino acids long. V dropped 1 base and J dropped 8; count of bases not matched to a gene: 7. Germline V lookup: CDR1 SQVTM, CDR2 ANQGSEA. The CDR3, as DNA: TGCAGCGTTGAAGCGAGGGGGCGGGGGGGCTACACCTTC. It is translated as CSVEARGRGGYTF.